These T cell receptor beta chains were read from a single sample in a study of beta chain bispecific antibodies for T cell cancers. No antigens are known for them. TCRdb reprocessed the 5' RACE reads with MiXCR, giving one entry per CDR3 protein. The sample holds just over 20,000 distinct CDR3 sequences; around 2.4% are singletons and the top ten take approximately 30%. Material: healthy donor T cells cultured with leukemia cells. The receptors stem from a human donor in good health. Some clones in this sample may be carry-over from other donors' samples. The CDR3 runs from the conserved cysteine through the conserved F or W. Fields, in order: V gene, clone size, D gene, J gene, CDR3 DNA, CDR3 protein. D genes are given only for firm matches. Clone size is given for some rows only: seen once, a few or many times, or a class if the clone is expanded.

TRBV20-1	many	-	TRBJ2-5	TGCAGTGCTAGATCCGAACAAGAGACCCAGTACTTC	CSARSEQETQYF
TRBV18	many	-	TRBJ2-7	TGTGCCAGCTCACCAGGGGCAGGAAACGAGCAGTACTTC	CASSPGAGNEQYF
TRBV14	many	-	TRBJ2-3	TGTGCCAGCAGCCAAGAAGAGTCGGATCCCCTCACAGATACGCAGTATTTT	CASSQEESDPLTDTQYF
TRBV9	many	-	TRBJ2-2	TGTGCCAGCAGCGTAGTGGGGGGCGGCAGGGAGCTGTTTTTT	CASSVVGGGRELFF
TRBV28	many	-	TRBJ2-1	TGTGCCAGCAGTTTTTCCGTCAACAATGAGCAGTTCTTC	CASSFSVNNEQFF
TRBV19	-	-	TRBJ2-1	TGTGCCAGTAGTATTGGGGGGCGCAATGAGCAGTTCTTC	CASSIGGRNEQFF
TRBV6-5	many	-	TRBJ1-1	TGTGCCAGCATTAAAGCAGCTGGGAACACTGAAGCTTTCTTT	CASIKAAGNTEAFF
TRBV12-3/TRBV12-4	many	TRBD2	TRBJ2-5	TGTGCCAGCAGTTCGGAGCGGGGGGGTCCCAAGACCCAGTACTTC	CASSSERGGPKTQYF
TRBV4-1	many	-	TRBJ2-6	TGCGCCAGCAGCCAATCTGGGGGGTCAGGGGCCAACGTCCTGACTTTC	CASSQSGGSGANVLTF
TRBV7-9	many	-	TRBJ2-7	TGTGCCAGCAGCTTCCCGGGACAAAACTACGAGCAGTACTTC	CASSFPGQNYEQYF
TRBV18	few	-	TRBJ1-1	TGTGCCAGCTCACCAACGGCCACTGAAGCTTTCTTT	CASSPTATEAFF
TRBV18	many	-	TRBJ2-1	TGTGCTATCCCGGGGGGCGCCCCCAATGAGCAGTTCTTC	CAIPGGAPNEQFF
TRBV19	many	-	TRBJ1-2	TGTGCCAGTAGTATTCCTGAGGAGACGTACTATGGCTACACCTTC	CASSIPEETYYGYTF
TRBV7-3	medium-sized	TRBD2	TRBJ2-1	TGTGCCAGCAGCTTAAGTAGCGGGGACTACAATGAGCAGTTCTTC	CASSLSSGDYNEQFF
TRBV27	many	TRBD2	TRBJ2-5	TGTGCCAGCAGTTGGGCGGGAGGAGAGACCCAGTACTTC	CASSWAGGETQYF
TRBV27	-	-	TRBJ1-2	TGTGCCAGCAGTTTTGGTATTTTTGGAGGCTACACCTTC	CASSFGIFGGYTF
TRBV7-9	few	-	TRBJ2-1	TGTGCCAGCAGACAGACAGTAAGCTCCTACAATGAGCAGTTCTTC	CASRQTVSSYNEQFF
TRBV7-8	many	TRBD1	TRBJ1-1	TGTGCCAGCAGATTCCGGGACAGGGGGGCCGTGGACACTGAAGCTTTCTTT	CASRFRDRGAVDTEAFF
TRBV6-1	many	-	TRBJ2-3	TGTGCCACCTCACTACCGATCCCCTTAGATACGACGCAGTATTTT	CATSLPIPLDTTQYF
TRBV27	many	TRBD1	TRBJ1-2	TGTGCCAGCAGTTTATCCAGGGGGCTTGGCTATGGCTACACCTTC	CASSLSRGLGYGYTF
TRBV5-1	many	TRBD1	TRBJ1-1	TGCGCCAGCAGCCAGGGACAGGGAATCCCTGAAGCTTTCTTT	CASSQGQGIPEAFF
TRBV7-9	many	-	TRBJ2-3	TGTGCCAGCAGCCTCCGAGAGTCTTCGGATACGCAGTATTTT	CASSLRESSDTQYF
TRBV6-5	many	-	TRBJ1-3	TGTGCCAGCAGTTACTCGACATCTGGAAACACCATATATTTT	CASSYSTSGNTIYF
TRBV7-9	many	-	TRBJ1-2	TGTGCCAGCACCTCCATTCTCCGGGACAAGAACTATGGCTACACCTTC	CASTSILRDKNYGYTF
TRBV12-3/TRBV12-4	-	TRBD1	TRBJ1-1	TGTGCCAGCACCGGGGCGGAGGGGGCCACTGAAGCTTTCTTT	CASTGAEGATEAFF
TRBV7-9	many	-	TRBJ2-1	TGTGCCAGCAGCTTAAGTGCGGGCCCCTACAATGAGCAGTTCTTC	CASSLSAGPYNEQFF
TRBV18	few	TRBD1	TRBJ2-1	TGTGCCAGCTCACCACCGAACAGGGGTCTCACCTACAATGAGCAGTTCTTC	CASSPPNRGLTYNEQFF
TRBV5-1	many	-	TRBJ1-2	TGCGCCAGCAGCTTGGTATCCGGGGGGGCTTTCGACTATGGCTACACCTTC	CASSLVSGGAFDYGYTF
TRBV7-3	few	-	TRBJ2-3	TGTGCCAGCAGCTTAACTGGGGGGCCTACAGATACGCAGTATTTT	CASSLTGGPTDTQYF
TRBV28	many	-	TRBJ2-3	TGTGCCAGCAGGACGGCAGATACGCAGTATTTT	CASRTADTQYF
TRBV5-1	many	-	TRBJ2-6	TGCGCCAGCAGCTTGGGTGGGTCTGGGGCCAACGTCCTGACTTTC	CASSLGGSGANVLTF